This TCR beta chain was recorded in a study of Graves' ophthalmopathy and Graves' hyperthyroidism (dated by TCRdb to the late 2010s). About the investigation overall: Peripheral blood was collected at initial diagnosis, before any treatment. Following sample collection, hyperthyroidism patients were given methimazole at a starting dose of 30 mg daily, and ophthalmopathy patients were given high-dose intravenous methylprednisolone. In six hyperthyroidism patients, T-cell repertoires of thyroid tissue and blood were compared. An independent validation cohort comprised 18 to 20 hyperthyroidism patients and over 15 patients who later progressed from hyperthyroidism to ophthalmopathy. To explore V-J signatures that separate ophthalmopathy from hyperthyroidism, a discovery set of about a hundred patients was enrolled, consisting of 40 to 45 with ophthalmopathy and roughly 59 with stable hyperthyroidism. In total, 135 blood samples were TCR-sequenced: 40 to 45 ophthalmopathy, around 75 hyperthyroidism and around 17 hyperthyroidism-to-ophthalmopathy patients. TCR beta repertoire signatures were used to distinguish Graves' ophthalmopathy from Graves' hyperthyroidism and to predict progression to ophthalmopathy.

Points the paper makes about the study in general: Most expanded thyroid clonotypes with a frequency above 0.001 also appeared in blood, which suggests that blood repertoires may reflect the immune response in the thyroid. Sample size was not statistically predetermined, and group allocation was not concealed from the investigators. In validation, the model predicted ophthalmopathy progression with less than 71% sensitivity and approximately 75% specificity; some twelve predicted patients were CT-confirmed with GO in a median of approximately 6.5 months. The 13-signature model separated ophthalmopathy from stable hyperthyroidism with 85% to 90% sensitivity and about 81% specificity in cross-validation, and 80%/75% in the test set.

There are 11 amino acids in the CDR3, from cysteine to phenylalanine inclusive. Here the CDR3 DNA is all that survives: 33 bases in frame from base 1. According to the germline V gene, CDR1 reads MGHDK and CDR2 reads SYGVNS. V loses 2 bases of germline sequence and J loses 8 bases, and the interval between the two ends is 6 bases. This clonotype was seen a handful of times. It lacks a known antigen. Base qualities were left out, and no much larger clone turns up one base away. Ophthalmopathy patients were characterized by moderately to severely active disease, a Clinical Activity Score of at least 3, a NOSPECS grade of at least 4, and a disease duration under 3 months. Patients with other autoimmune diseases, uncontrolled infections, pregnancy or lactation were excluded from the study. Clinical symptoms, serum thyroxine, TRAb, thyroid ultrasound and orbital computed tomography formed the basis of the diagnosis. Using Ficoll-Paque density gradient centrifugation, PBMCs were isolated from 9.5 to 10 ml of fresh peripheral blood. Trizol reagent was used to extract the total RNA, and its quality was then checked on an Agilent 2100 Bioanalyzer.

For repertoire sequencing, TCR beta CDR3 regions were amplified from RNA transcripts. The first round of RT-PCR was done with HTBI primers and the Qiagen OneStep RT-PCR kit, and was followed by a second round of multiplex PCR, then size selection and purification. Libraries were sequenced paired-end with 100 bp reads on an Illumina HiSeq2000. As for the original processing: Reads were processed with SOAPnuke, discarding reads with adapters, uncalled bases, mean Phred below 15, or no exact constant-primer or identifier match. COPE v1.2.5 was used to merge high-quality paired reads. Each unique nucleotide sequence was treated as a clonotype, and MiTCR v1.1 was used to align the clonotypes to the IMGT TRB V, D and J references. The analysis was limited to V-J combinations with a frequency above 0.0001, which together covered 99% to 99.2% of repertoires. For each V-J combination, a TCR clonal expansion and chaos score was defined as the ratio of F50 clonal expansion to chaos observed in the TCRdist matrix. Features were reduced by Welch's t-statistics and random forest to around 14 V-J combinations, which fed a naive Bayes classifier. The similarity between thyroid and blood repertoires was quantified using the Morisita-Horn index. The public sequencing data were trimmed at Q25 with fastp and processed into clonotypes with MiXCR by TCRdb, which kept only in-frame beta chains. Rows merge per CDR3 protein into single entries with the most common DNA and genes. These V and J calls rely on TCRdb rather than the paper's analysis. For this sample there are about 740,000 distinct CDR3 sequences; 40% appear just once. Of the sample, 44% is held by the ten largest clones.

The sample taken for sequencing was peripheral blood. The V and J genes are TRBV25-1 and TRBJ1-2, with the D segment identity uncertain. The sequence derives from an adult man with Graves' ophthalmopathy. The CDR3 region reads CASSEGNGYTF. The DNA sequence is given as TGTGCCAGCAGTGAAGGGAACGGCTACACCTTC.